What follows is one T cell receptor beta chain and its context. These data come from a study of cytomegalovirus exposure and HLA in healthy donors. PCR involved 60 Vbeta and 13 Jbeta primers. TCRdb's copy holds only in-frame clones and misses some; the assay was immunoSEQ multiplex PCR. The table has some 95,000 clones, approximately 65% seen once; the top ten hold 2.1%. The junction had 5 bases not matched to a gene; V was cut back by 4 bases and J by 0 bases. Germline CDR1 SGHDT, CDR2 YYEEEE. The CDR3 loop spans 15 amino acids. The J gene is TRBJ1-2, the V gene TRBV5-6, with TRBD1 identical over 8 bases. The sample consisted of PBMCs. The TCR originated in a young man in good health and CMV-seronegative. DNA of the CDR3: TGTGCCAGCAGCCTTGACAGGGGAGCTAACTATGGCTACACCTTC. This sequence encodes CASSLDRGANYGYTF. Supplemented by reference TRBV5-6 and TRBJ1-2, the full variable domain reads DAGVTQSPTHLIKTRGQQVTLRCSPKSGHDTVSWYQQALGQGPQFIFQYYEEEERQRGNFPDRFSGHQFPNYSSELNVNALLLGDSALYLCASSLDRGANYGYTFGSGTRLTVV.